This T cell receptor beta chain was obtained from a study of T cells in Graves' hyperthyroidism and ophthalmopathy. This clonotype has just a few counts. What it binds is unknown. Study findings and constraints: Stable hyperthyroidism was separated from ophthalmopathy by a model based on 13 V-J features.

V lost 3 bases and J 0 bases, leaving 9 bases between the germline ends. There are 16 residues in the CDR3. Germline V gives CDR1 LNHDA, CDR2 SQIVND (reference sequence). It was RNA transcripts that yielded the amplified TCR beta CDR3 regions. HTBI primers were used for first-round RT-PCR of the TCR CDR3. A single record per CDR3 protein comes from TCRdb applying MiXCR to the multiplex PCR reads. This table holds 350,000 to 400,000 distinct CDR3 sequences, more than 11% found once. Sequencing was carried out using blood. The source of this sequence is a woman aged 55 to 70 with Graves' hyperthyroidism. The gene calls are TRBV19 and TRBJ1-6, with TRBD1 as a possible D gene (5 bases). The CDR3 bases are TGTGCCAGTAGTATTCGACAGAGCTCCTATAATTCACCCCTCCACTTT. Its protein product is CASSIRQSSYNSPLHF.